A single TCR beta chain is shown here with its context. Antigen unknown. Pooled together were second doses at about 4 or about 12 weeks. This table comes from immunoSEQ multiplex PCR, and its TCRdb copy is limited to in-frame clones, with some not included. The sample consists of hundreds of thousands of clones, 90% to 95% of them appearing once. The data originate from a study of T cell responses to AZD1222 COVID-19 vaccine. Study-level results: In a largely white British group with more females than males, clonal diversity was possibly underestimated. Just six or seven AZD1222 recipients tested seropositive at baseline.

After removal of 5 bases from V and 6 bases from J, the junction contained 5 bases not matched to a gene. CDR1 SGHVS and CDR2 FNYEAQ come from the germline V gene. There are 15 residues in the CDR3. This material consisted of peripheral blood, taken 28 days after the second AZD1222 dose. The V gene is TRBV7-6, the J gene TRBJ2-7; 15 nucleotides line up with TRBD2. The receptor's source is an adult who received the AZD1222 COVID-19 vaccine. In DNA, the CDR3 is TGTGCCAGCAGCCTAGGACTAGCGGGAGGGGGCGAGCAGTACTTC. Translated, it gives CASSLGLAGGGEQYF.